Detailed here is one TCR beta chain. This specimen belongs to a study of blood T cell repertoires in COVID-19. Study information: Samples came from the United States, Italy and Spain, spanning acute and convalescent COVID-19. Sources were T cells, B-cell-depleted T cells, or PBMCs; the material itself was cDNA or gDNA.

Authors' processing steps: Estimated nucleated cell counts came from reference gene primer amplification. Assay: immunoSEQ multiplex PCR; the TCRdb copy retains only in-frame clones and omits some. V and J calls and clone size follow that table, whereas D and trimming were derived from the DNA. Of approximately 220,000 clones listed, 75% to 85% were seen once; the top ten hold 4.7%. The CDR3 spans 13 residues. V lost 1 base and J 4 bases, leaving 7 bases between the germline ends. The chain joins TRBV12-3 or TRBV12-4 to TRBJ1-1; D call uncertain. This TCR was sampled from a woman aged 70 to 79 with acute or convalescent COVID-19. Sequencing was performed on peripheral blood. Here the CDR3 reads CASSLVEGTEAFF. CDR3 nucleotide sequence: TGTGCCAGCAGTTTAGTCGAGGGCACTGAAGCTTTCTTT.